The 32 T cell receptor beta chains below come from one sample, sequenced in a study of CD8 T cells in ankylosing spondylitis. Findings of the study overall: Typical of ankylosing spondylitis blood, it appeared, was a TCR beta motif of seven to nine highly homologous variants.

TCRdb used MiXCR to reprocess the 5' RACE reads, holding one entry per CDR3 protein. This sample has some 700,000 distinct CDR3 sequences, with under 20% found just once. The antigens of these receptors remain unknown. The specimen sequenced was blood, either unsorted or a sorted T cell fraction (not recorded which). These receptors originate from a male donor with ankylosing spondylitis.

The chain uses TRBV7-9 and TRBJ1-1; 9 positions agree with TRBD1. V lost 5 bases, J lost 5 bases, and 9 bases stayed unmatched. The germline gives CDR1 SEHNR, CDR2 FQNEAQ (reference sequence). The CDR3 totals 15 residues. Here the CDR3 reads CASSVRSDRGTEAFF. The CDR3 DNA reads TGTGCCAGCAGCGTACGCTCCGACAGGGGGACTGAAGCTTTCTTT.

In its sample, this clonotype was seen a few times. V is TRBV2 and J is TRBJ2-5, with TRBD1 as a possible D gene (6 bases). Germline V lookup: CDR1 SNHLY, CDR2 FYNNEI. CDR3 length equals 14 residues. V was trimmed by 6 bases and J by 4 bases, leaving 15 bases between them. CDR3 nucleotide sequence: TGTGCCAGCAGACCGGGACATCAAGGAGAGACCCAGTACTTC. Translating it yields CASRPGHQGETQYF. The variable domain in full, completed from reference TRBV2 and TRBJ2-5, reads EPEVTQTPSHQVTQMGQEVILRCVPISNHLYFYWYRQILGQKVEFLVSFYNNEISEKSEIFDDQFSVERPDGSNFTLKIRSTKLEDSAMYFCASRPGHQGETQYFGPGTRLLVL.

The chain links TRBV29-1 to TRBJ2-5; 12 bases agree with TRBD1. Looked up from germline, CDR1 is SQVTM and CDR2 is ANQGSEA. This CDR3 comprises 14 residues. The J segment lost 5 bases and the V segment lost 7 bases, leaving 8 bases of the junction unmatched. CDR3 nucleotide sequence: TGCAGCGCCCTGGGGGACAGGGGGCCGGAGACCCAGTACTTC. This gives the protein CSALGDRGPETQYF.

The V and J genes are TRBV30 and TRBJ2-1, with a possible D match to TRBD1 (6 bases). There are 14 residues in the CDR3. The V end was cut by 3 bases, the J end by 1 base, with 10 bases between. Germline lookup yields CDR1 GTSNPN and CDR2 SVGIG (reference sequence). CDR3 residues: CAWSTGPSYNEQFF. The CDR3 region has the DNA TGTGCCTGGAGCACAGGGCCTTCCTACAATGAGCAGTTCTTC.

This clonotype was seen at least ten times. The chain joins TRBV12-3 or TRBV12-4 to TRBJ1-4; D remains ambiguous. This CDR3 spans 17 amino acids. Trimming took 6 bases from V and 0 from J, leaving 17 bases between them. The DNA of the CDR3 is TGTGCCAGCAGCCTCAGATTCATCACGGCAACTAATGAAAAACTGTTTTTT. Its translation is CASSLRFITATNEKLFF.

This clonotype has more than one count but fewer than ten. The chain links TRBV20-1 to TRBJ2-7; 8 bases match TRBD2. The V gene's germline CDR1 is DFQATT and CDR2 SNEGSKA (reference sequence). J lost 3 bases, V lost 3 bases, and 10 bases had no gene match. The CDR3 is 15 residues long. The DNA of the CDR3 is TGCAGTGCTAGGGGACTAAGCGGGAGCAACTACGAGCAGTACTTC. This sequence encodes CSARGLSGSNYEQYF.

This clonotype was observed a few times. The chain is built from TRBV20-1 and TRBJ1-1, with D possibly TRBD1 on 6 matching bases. Trimming took off 5 bases at V and 3 bases at J, with 19 bases between the two ends. CDR3 length equals 15 residues. Germline V gene data show CDR1 as DFQATT and CDR2 as SNEGSKA (reference sequence). CDR3 nucleotides: TGCAGTGCTTCAAACAGGGAAAGGATGTACACTGAAGCTTTCTTT. Its protein product is CSASNRERMYTEAFF.

The sample holds many counts of this clonotype. The chain links TRBV4-3 to TRBJ2-7; D not resolved. CDR3 length equals 15 residues. CDR1 and CDR2 from the germline V gene are LGHNA and YSLEER. V was clipped by 0 bases and J by 8 bases, with 17 bases between them. The chain's CDR3 is CASSQDRSLESKQYF. CDR3 DNA sequence: TGCGCCAGCAGCCAAGATAGGTCCCTGGAATCTAAGCAGTACTTC.

The chain joins TRBV29-1 to TRBJ2-1; the match to TRBD2 covers 8 bases. Germline V gene sequence: CDR1 SQVTM, CDR2 ANQGSEA. The trim removed 8 bases at V and 3 bases at J, leaving 6 bases unmatched. This CDR3 is 13 amino acids long. The CDR3 spells CSSREGYYNEQFF. CDR3 nucleotides: TGCAGCTCCCGGGAGGGCTACTACAATGAGCAGTTCTTC.

The J gene is TRBJ1-1, the V gene TRBV19; D might be TRBD1 (5 bases). This CDR3 region has 14 residues. V dropped 4 bases and J dropped 0 bases, with 9 bases sitting between them. Looked up from germline, CDR1 is LNHDA and CDR2 is SQIVND (reference sequence). As DNA, the CDR3 is TGTGCCAGTAGTAAGGAGGGGCTGAACACTGAAGCTTTCTTT. Translating it yields CASSKEGLNTEAFF.

This clonotype was counted between two and nine times. The gene calls are TRBV29-1 and TRBJ2-1, with D hard to call. This CDR3 spans 14 amino acids. Germline lookup yields CDR1 SQVTM and CDR2 ANQGSEA. V dropped 1 base and J dropped 4 bases, with 11 bases sitting between them. The CDR3 loop is CSVEVQDLYNEQFF. In DNA, the CDR3 is TGCAGCGTTGAAGTTCAGGATTTATACAATGAGCAGTTCTTC.

This clonotype was detected a few times. This chain uses TRBV28 with TRBJ2-1; D is unresolved. The CDR3 totals 15 residues. The germline CDR1 and CDR2 sequences are MDHEN and SYDVKM. V was pared by 3 bases and J by 8 bases, with 17 bases between. The CDR3 protein is CASSFVQARVHEQFF. The CDR3 DNA follows: TGTGCCAGCAGTTTTGTCCAGGCTAGGGTCCATGAGCAGTTCTTC.

This clonotype was seen ten or more times. This rearrangement joins TRBV12-3 or TRBV12-4 to TRBJ1-4; D is uncertain. Trimming pared 5 bases from V and 0 bases from J, leaving 4 bases between. The CDR3 length is 13 residues. CDR3 loop: CASSLSTNEKLFF. For the CDR3, the DNA is TGTGCCAGCAGTCTATCAACTAATGAAAAACTGTTTTTT.

The chain employs TRBV20-1 and TRBJ1-2, with D possibly being TRBD1 (5 bases). CDR1 and CDR2 (germline): DFQATT, SNEGSKA (reference sequence). The CDR3 runs to 19 residues. V was clipped by 1 base and J by 1 base, with 25 bases between them. The DNA of the CDR3 is TGCAGTGCTAGAGGAGGAGTTAGGGGCCGAGGCGGTTATAACTATGGCTACACCTTC. It specifies CSARGGVRGRGGYNYGYTF.

This sequence joins TRBV6-1 and TRBJ2-1, with TRBD1 identical over 8 bases. The CDR3 spans 14 residues. CDR1 is MNHNS and CDR2 is SASEGT in the germline V gene. The V gene end was trimmed by 7 bases and the J gene end by 2 bases; junction bases not matched to a gene: 4. The DNA for the CDR3 is TGTGCCAGCACAGGGGGCGGAGCCTACAATGAGCAGTTCTTC. Translation: CASTGGGAYNEQFF.

In this sample, this clonotype turned up many times. This rearrangement joins TRBV5-1 to TRBJ1-3; TRBD1 might be the D (5 bases). The germline V gene encodes CDR1 SGHRS and CDR2 YFSETQ. Trimming took 4 bases from V and 0 from J, leaving 14 bases between them. This CDR3 region has 16 residues. CDR3 in amino acids: CASSSGSDSSGNTIYF. Written as DNA, the CDR3 is TGCGCCAGCAGCAGTGGGAGTGACAGCTCTGGAAACACCATATATTTT.

This clonotype was recorded a few times. The V gene is TRBV12-3 or TRBV12-4, the J gene TRBJ1-5, with D unresolved. V was cut by 4 bases and J by 1 base, with 14 bases left in between. The CDR3 sequence is 16 residues long. The CDR3 loop is CASSSRSPRSNQPQHF. In nucleotides, the CDR3 is TGTGCCAGCAGTTCTCGTTCCCCTCGAAGCAATCAGCCCCAGCATTTT.

V is TRBV4-1 and J is TRBJ2-2; the D is unclear. V was trimmed by 1 base and J by 6 bases, leaving 9 bases between them. The germline V gene encodes CDR1 MGHRA and CDR2 YSYEKL. The CDR3 length is 14 residues. The CDR3 DNA sequence: TGCGCCAGCAGCCAAGGAAGGGTCTCCGGGGAGCTGTTTTTT. Its protein product is CASSQGRVSGELFF.

This clonotype occurred a few times. J is TRBJ2-3 and V is TRBV20-1; no firm D call. V lost 5 bases to trimming and J lost 4 bases, with 10 bases between them. Germline V gene data show CDR1 as DFQATT and CDR2 as SNEGSKA (reference sequence). CDR3 length equals 12 residues. The CDR3 is CSAWVIADTQYF. Written as DNA, the CDR3 is TGCAGTGCTTGGGTCATTGCAGATACGCAGTATTTT.

The table lists this clonotype with a few counts. The chain recombines TRBV20-1 with TRBJ2-1; D is unclear. The CDR3 extends over 14 amino acids. Trimming stripped 2 bases from V and 6 bases from J, with 14 bases between. CDR1 is DFQATT, CDR2 SNEGSKA, per germline (reference sequence). CDR3 in amino acids: CSARSRVGSNEQFF. The CDR3 DNA reads TGCAGTGCTAGAAGTCGAGTAGGATCCAATGAGCAGTTCTTC.

Only a few counts were recorded for this clonotype. The rearrangement links TRBV12-3 or TRBV12-4 to TRBJ1-2, with D unresolved. V lost 5 bases, J lost 0 bases, and 4 bases lay in between. The CDR3 consists of 12 residues. CDR3 loop: CASSATNYGYTF. The CDR3 region has the DNA TGTGCCAGCAGTGCCACTAACTATGGCTACACCTTC.

This clonotype came up a few times. The V gene is TRBV7-2, the J gene TRBJ2-7, with 11 bases that match TRBD1. Germline loops: CDR1 SGHTA, CDR2 FQGNSA. CDR3 length equals 14 residues. The ends lost 5 bases at V and 4 bases at J; junction bases unmatched: 4. CDR3 residues: CASSKDRGRYEQYF. As DNA, the CDR3 is TGTGCCAGCAGCAAGGACAGGGGGCGGTACGAGCAGTACTTC.

This clonotype has just a few counts. The CDR3 sequence: CASSQTIGEQYF. The CDR3 coding sequence is TGTGCCAGCAGCCAAACCATAGGCGAGCAGTACTTC. The chain links TRBV12-3 or TRBV12-4 to TRBJ2-7; D remains unclear. V lost 6 bases and J 6 bases, leaving 12 bases between the germline ends. The CDR3 loop spans 12 amino acids.

The rearrangement joins TRBV20-1 to TRBJ1-2; D perhaps matches TRBD1 (6 bases). This CDR3 has 15 residues. The V end was cut by 0 bases, the J end by 0 bases, with 11 bases between. The germline gives CDR1 DFQATT, CDR2 SNEGSKA (reference sequence). CDR3 residues: CSARDTGGTNYGYTF. The DNA of the CDR3 is TGCAGTGCTAGAGATACCGGGGGCACTAACTATGGCTACACCTTC.

This chain joins TRBV20-1 and TRBJ2-5; D uncertain. V lost 3 bases, J lost 1 base, and 6 bases lay in between. Germline V gene lookup returns CDR1 DFQATT and CDR2 SNEGSKA (reference sequence). This CDR3 is built from 12 residues. In DNA form, the CDR3 reads TGCAGTGCTAGGAAGGGCCAAGAGACCCAGTACTTC. Protein product: CSARKGQETQYF.

This clonotype was counted between two and nine times. The V call is TRBV10-2, the J call TRBJ1-5; D uncertain. V dropped 2 bases and J dropped 5 bases, with 7 bases sitting between them. The germline V gene encodes CDR1 WSHSY and CDR2 SAAADI. CDR3 length: 13 amino acids. The DNA of the CDR3 is TGCGCCAGCAGTGAGCAAGGCCATCAGCCCCAGCATTTT. Amino acids: CASSEQGHQPQHF.

The chain joins TRBV7-8 to TRBJ1-2; D not resolved. V was trimmed by 1 base and J by 2 bases, leaving 11 bases between them. The germline gives CDR1 SGHVS, CDR2 FQNEAQ. This CDR3 region has 15 residues. In DNA form, the CDR3 reads TGTGCCAGCAGCTTAGGGGCCCCCATCAACTATGGCTACACCTTC. This gives the protein CASSLGAPINYGYTF.

The rearrangement uses TRBV5-1 and TRBJ1-1, with 7 bases fitting TRBD1. The CDR3 loop spans 14 amino acids. J lost 5 bases, V lost 3 bases, and 7 bases had no gene match. The V gene's germline CDR1 is SGHRS and CDR2 YFSETQ. The CDR3 region has the DNA TGCGCCAGCAGCTCCGCCCCGACAGGGACTGAAGCTTTCTTT. It is translated as CASSSAPTGTEAFF. The complete variable domain, with remaining parts taken from reference TRBV5-1 and TRBJ1-1, reads KAGVTQTPRYLIKTRGQQVTLSCSPISGHRSVSWYQQTPGQGLQFLFEYFSETQRNKGNFPGRFSGRQFSNSRSEMNVSTLELGDSALYLCASSSAPTGTEAFFGQGTRLTVV.

V gene TRBV4-1 combines with J gene TRBJ1-2, with TRBD1 matching 8 bases. Germline trimming cut 2 bases from V and 4 bases from J; bases unmatched to any gene: 6. This CDR3 has 15 residues. Germline V gene data show CDR1 as MGHRA and CDR2 as YSYEKL. Here the CDR3 reads CASSQRQGSSYGYTF. CDR3 nucleotides: TGCGCCAGCAGCCAAAGACAGGGGTCGAGCTATGGCTACACCTTC.

This chain links TRBV12-3 or TRBV12-4 with TRBJ2-1, with 10 bases lining up with TRBD2. This CDR3 contains 20 residues. J lost 0 bases, V lost 8 bases, and 19 bases had no gene match. Here the CDR3 reads CASSQTLGLAGVSSYNEQFF. In nucleotides, the CDR3 is TGTGCCAGCTCGCAGACTCTAGGGCTAGCGGGAGTCTCCTCCTACAATGAGCAGTTCTTC.

CDR3 amino acids: CASSSTSDSGELFF. The DNA for the CDR3 is TGCGCCAGCAGCTCCACTAGCGATAGCGGGGAGCTGTTTTTT. V gene TRBV5-1 combines with J gene TRBJ2-2; 7 positions agree with TRBD2. The CDR3 covers 14 residues. Germline V gene data show CDR1 as SGHRS and CDR2 as YFSETQ. With 3 bases clipped from V and 7 bases from J, the junction kept 6 bases outside the gene matches. Using reference TRBV5-1 and TRBJ2-2 for the parts outside the CDR3, the full variable domain is KAGVTQTPRYLIKTRGQQVTLSCSPISGHRSVSWYQQTPGQGLQFLFEYFSETQRNKGNFPGRFSGRQFSNSRSEMNVSTLELGDSALYLCASSSTSDSGELFFGEGSRLTVL.

This clonotype has more than one count but fewer than ten. The chain couples TRBV20-1 to TRBJ2-7; D is perhaps TRBD1 or TRBD2 (7 bases each). V lost 0 bases and J lost 3, with 18 bases in between. The CDR3 contains 16 residues. The germline V gene has CDR1 DFQATT and CDR2 SNEGSKA (reference sequence). Written as DNA, the CDR3 is TGCAGTGCTAGAGACCAGGGAGGGGGCCCGCGCTACGAGCAGTACTTC. Translation gives CSARDQGGGPRYEQYF.